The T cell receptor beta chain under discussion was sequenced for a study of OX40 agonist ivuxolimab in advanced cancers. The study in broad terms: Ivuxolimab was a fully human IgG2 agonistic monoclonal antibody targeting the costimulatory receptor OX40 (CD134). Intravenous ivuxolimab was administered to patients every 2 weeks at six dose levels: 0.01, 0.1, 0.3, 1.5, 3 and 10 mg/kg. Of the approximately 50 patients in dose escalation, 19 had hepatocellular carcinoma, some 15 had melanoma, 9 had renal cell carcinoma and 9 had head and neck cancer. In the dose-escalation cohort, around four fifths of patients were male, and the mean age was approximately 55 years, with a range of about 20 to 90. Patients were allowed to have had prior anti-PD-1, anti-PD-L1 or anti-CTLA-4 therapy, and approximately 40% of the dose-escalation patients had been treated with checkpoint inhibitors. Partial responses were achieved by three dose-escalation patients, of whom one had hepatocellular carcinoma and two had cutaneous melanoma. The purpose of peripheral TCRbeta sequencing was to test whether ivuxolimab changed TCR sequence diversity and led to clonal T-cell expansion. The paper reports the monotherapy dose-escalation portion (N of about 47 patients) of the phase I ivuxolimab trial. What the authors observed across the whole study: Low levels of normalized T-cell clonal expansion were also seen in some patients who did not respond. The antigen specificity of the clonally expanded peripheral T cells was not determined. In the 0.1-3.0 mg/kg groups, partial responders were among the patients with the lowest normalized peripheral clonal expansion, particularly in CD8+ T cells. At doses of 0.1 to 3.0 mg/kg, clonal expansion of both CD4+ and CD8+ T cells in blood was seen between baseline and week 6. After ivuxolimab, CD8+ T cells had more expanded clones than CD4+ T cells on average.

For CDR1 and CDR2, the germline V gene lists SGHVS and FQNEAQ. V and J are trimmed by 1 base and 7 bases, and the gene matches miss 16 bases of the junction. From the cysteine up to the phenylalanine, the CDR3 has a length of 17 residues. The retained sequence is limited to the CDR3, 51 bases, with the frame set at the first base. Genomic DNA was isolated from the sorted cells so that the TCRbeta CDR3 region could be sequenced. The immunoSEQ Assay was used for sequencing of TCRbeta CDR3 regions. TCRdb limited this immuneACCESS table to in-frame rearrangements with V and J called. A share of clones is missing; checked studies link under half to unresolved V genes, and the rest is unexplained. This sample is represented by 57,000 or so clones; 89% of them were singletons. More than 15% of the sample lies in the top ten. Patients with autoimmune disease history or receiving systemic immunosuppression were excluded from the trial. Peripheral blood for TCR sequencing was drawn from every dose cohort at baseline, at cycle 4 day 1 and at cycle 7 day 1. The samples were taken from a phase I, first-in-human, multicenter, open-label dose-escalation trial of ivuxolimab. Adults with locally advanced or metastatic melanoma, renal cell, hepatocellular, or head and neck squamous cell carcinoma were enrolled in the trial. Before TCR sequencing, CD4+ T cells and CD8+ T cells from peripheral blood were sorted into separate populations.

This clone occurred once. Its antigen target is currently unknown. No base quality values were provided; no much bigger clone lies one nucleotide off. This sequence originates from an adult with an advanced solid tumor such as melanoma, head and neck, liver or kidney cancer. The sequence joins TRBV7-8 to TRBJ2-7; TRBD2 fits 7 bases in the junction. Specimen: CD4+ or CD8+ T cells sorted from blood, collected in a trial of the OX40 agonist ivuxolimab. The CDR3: CASSLGASGAPVLEQYF. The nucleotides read TGTGCCAGCAGCTTAGGGGCTAGCGGAGCCCCAGTCTTAGAGCAGTACTTC.